These T cell receptor beta chains were read from a single sample in a study of T-cell reconstitution after alpha-beta-depleted transplantation in children. Each CDR3 protein is one row after TCRdb ran MiXCR on the PCR reads. The data show 100,000 to 150,000 distinct CDR3 sequences, more than 20% seen once. The sample consisted of PBMCs, mostly from graft donor cells, taken 180 days after TCRalphabeta/CD19-depleted stem cell transplant. These receptors originate from a male patient between 2 and 9 years old who had a stem cell transplant for chronic granulomatous disease, so the T cells may come from the graft donor. CDR3s include the opening cysteine and the closing phenylalanine or tryptophan. The D gene is left open where the match is weak. Clone size is not always given. Where it is, it says once, few, many or a class for expanded clones.

J,size,V,D,CDR3,DNA
TRBJ2-2,few,TRBV7-2,TRBD2,CASSRSGGNTGELFF,TGTGCCAGCAGCCGTTCGGGGGGGAACACCGGGGAGCTGTTTTTT
TRBJ2-2,many,TRBV6-5,TRBD1,CASRRDSPTGELFF,TGTGCCAGCAGACGGGACAGCCCCACCGGGGAGCTGTTTTTT
TRBJ2-1,-,TRBV28,-,CASRIGSGVANEQFF,TGTGCCAGCAGAATAGGATCCGGGGTAGCCAATGAGCAGTTCTTC
TRBJ1-4,-,TRBV12-3/TRBV12-4,TRBD1,CASSLILGGTGDEKLFF,TGTGCCAGCAGTTTAATTCTAGGGGGGACAGGGGATGAAAAACTGTTTTTT
TRBJ2-6,-,TRBV28,-,CASSPGSLAGANVLTF,TGTGCCAGCAGTCCTGGAAGTTTGGCTGGGGCCAACGTCCTGACTTTC
TRBJ2-1,many,TRBV7-2,TRBD2,CASSLEGLAGGQRFF,TGTGCCAGCAGCTTAGAGGGACTAGCGGGTGGGCAAAGGTTCTTC
TRBJ2-3,-,TRBV10-2,TRBD2,CASRFGTSGTNTDTQYF,TGCGCCAGCAGGTTCGGGACTAGCGGGACGAACACAGATACGCAGTATTTT
TRBJ2-1,-,TRBV28,TRBD1,CASSPDSYDRDAFF,TGTGCCAGCAGTCCGGACTCCTACGACAGGGATGCGTTCTTC
TRBJ2-3,-,TRBV7-2,TRBD2,CASSSDGGGTDTQYF,TGTGCCAGCAGCTCCGACGGGGGGGGCACAGATACGCAGTATTTT
TRBJ2-7,many,TRBV28,TRBD2,CASSLLAGPWEQYF,TGTGCCAGCAGCTTACTAGCGGGGCCTTGGGAGCAGTACTTC
TRBJ2-7,-,TRBV5-1,TRBD2,CASSSSGGFDEQYF,TGCGCCAGCAGCAGTAGCGGGGGGTTTGACGAGCAGTACTTC
TRBJ2-7,-,TRBV12-3/TRBV12-4,TRBD1,CASSAGTGVYEQYF,TGTGCCAGCAGTGCCGGGACAGGGGTCTACGAGCAGTACTTC
TRBJ1-4,few,TRBV5-1,-,CASSLGTNEKLFF,TGCGCCAGCAGCTTGGGAACTAATGAAAAACTGTTTTTT
TRBJ1-1,-,TRBV12-3/TRBV12-4,TRBD1,CASSLDGQVVHTEAFF,TGTGCCAGCAGTTTAGACGGACAGGTGGTGCACACTGAAGCTTTCTTT
TRBJ2-1,-,TRBV6-5,-,CASSYGDYNEQFF,TGTGCCAGCAGTTACGGGGATTACAATGAGCAGTTCTTC
TRBJ2-2,many,TRBV7-8,-,CSAGPPENTGELFF,TGTTCGGCAGGGCCCCCCGAGAACACCGGGGAGCTGTTTTTT
TRBJ2-7,-,TRBV12-3/TRBV12-4,-,CASSFKEGHSYEQYF,TGTGCCAGCAGTTTTAAAGAAGGACACTCCTACGAGCAGTACTTC
TRBJ2-4,-,TRBV20-1,-,CSASHLAKNIQYF,TGCAGTGCTAGTCATCTAGCCAAAAACATTCAGTACTTC
TRBJ2-3,-,TRBV9,-,CASSGTPDTHTQYF,TGTGCCAGCAGCGGGACTCCGGACACACATACGCAGTATTTT
TRBJ1-1,many,TRBV20-1,-,CSASRAPTGTAEAFF,TGCAGTGCTAGCCGCGCCCCCACAGGGACCGCTGAAGCTTTCTTT
TRBJ2-2,few,TRBV12-3/TRBV12-4,-,CASSLDANTGELFF,TGTGCCAGCAGTTTAGACGCGAACACCGGGGAGCTGTTTTTT
TRBJ2-7,-,TRBV7-2,-,CASSQVGHMATFYEQYF,TGTGCCAGCAGCCAGGTGGGGCACATGGCTACGTTCTACGAGCAGTACTTC
TRBJ2-1,few,TRBV4-1,-,CASSQALFGEQFF,TGCGCCAGCAGCCAAGCCCTATTCGGTGAGCAGTTCTTC
TRBJ2-7,many,TRBV20-1,-,CSAETGSYEQYF,TGCAGTGCTGAGACCGGGAGCTACGAGCAGTACTTC
TRBJ1-6,-,TRBV7-2,-,CASSLDLPPLHF,TGTGCCAGCAGCTTAGATTTGCCACCCCTCCACTTT
TRBJ2-7,many,TRBV12-3/TRBV12-4,TRBD2,CASRSTSGRGYEQYF,TGTGCCAGCAGGTCGACTAGCGGGAGGGGGTACGAGCAGTACTTC
TRBJ2-3,many,TRBV5-1,-,CASSLDLARPDTQYF,TGCGCCAGCAGCTTGGATCTAGCGAGGCCAGATACGCAGTATTTT
TRBJ1-4,many,TRBV5-6,TRBD1,CASSQKGGPNEKLFF,TGTGCCAGCAGCCAGAAAGGGGGCCCTAATGAAAAACTGTTTTTT
TRBJ2-1,few,TRBV10-3,-,CAISPEGGWNEQFF,TGTGCCATCAGTCCAGAGGGGGGATGGAATGAGCAGTTCTTC
TRBJ2-7,-,TRBV27,TRBD1,CASSLLPLPTGDEQYF,TGTGCCAGCAGTCTACTCCCGTTACCGACAGGGGACGAGCAGTACTTC
TRBJ2-1,once,TRBV7-2,-,CASSLSRRQTPYNEQFF,TGTGCCAGCAGCCTTAGCCGTAGACAGACCCCCTACAATGAGCAGTTCTTC
TRBJ2-3,-,TRBV12-3/TRBV12-4,-,CASSSPGGTQYF,TGTGCCAGCAGTTCGCCCGGCGGTACGCAGTATTTT
TRBJ2-1,-,TRBV11-2,-,CASSFKPGVPMGNNEQFF,TGTGCCAGCAGCTTCAAACCAGGGGTCCCTATGGGGAACAATGAGCAGTTCTTC
TRBJ1-2,many,TRBV29-1,-,CSVEPGYTF,TGCAGCGTTGAACCTGGCTACACCTTC
TRBJ2-2,few,TRBV6-4,TRBD1,CASSGQGDTGELFF,TGTGCCAGCAGTGGACAGGGGGACACCGGGGAGCTGTTTTTT
TRBJ2-2,many,TRBV20-1,-,CSARDPILSPNTGELFF,TGCAGTGCTAGAGATCCCATTTTGAGCCCCAACACCGGGGAGCTGTTTTTT
TRBJ2-7,-,TRBV6-1,-,CASTHEQIVYEQYF,TGTGCCAGTACGCACGAACAGATAGTCTACGAGCAGTACTTC
TRBJ2-3,few,TRBV20-1,-,CSARDGITDTQYF,TGCAGTGCTAGAGACGGGATCACAGATACGCAGTATTTT
TRBJ2-2,-,TRBV19,-,CASSIPNTGELFF,TGTGCCAGTAGTATCCCGAACACCGGGGAGCTGTTTTTT
TRBJ1-3,medium-sized,TRBV20-1,-,CSAPQQGAGNTIYF,TGCAGTGCCCCCCAACAGGGTGCTGGAAACACCATATATTTT
TRBJ1-2,-,TRBV12-3/TRBV12-4,-,CASSLARPIEGGYTF,TGTGCCAGCAGTTTAGCGCGCCCCATTGAGGGTGGCTACACCTTC